A selection of T cell receptor beta chains follows, all from one sample in a study of blood T cells in healthy people across ages. TCRdb fed the 5' RACE reads into MiXCR, producing one record per CDR3 protein. The table has roughly 800,000 distinct CDR3 sequences, 25% seen once. Separately, the same data were catalogued under a study of T cells of mothers and their children.

Source material: blood. These receptors were obtained from a boy aged 5 to 17 in good health. Both conserved end residues are part of each CDR3. The D gene is left open where the match is weak. Some rows have no size entry. The others give once, few or many, or a class for an expanded clone.

clone size: .
D gene: TRBD1
J gene: TRBJ2-2
V gene: TRBV12-3/TRBV12-4
CDR3 protein: CASRIDRDRGNGELFF
CDR3 DNA: TGTGCCAGCAGGATTGACCGGGACAGGGGGAACGGGGAGCTGTTTTTT

clone size: few
D gene: TRBD1
J gene: TRBJ1-6
V gene: TRBV18
CDR3 protein: CASRQGEANSPLHF
CDR3 DNA: TGTGCCAGCAGACAGGGGGAGGCGAATTCACCCCTCCACTTT

clone size: few
D gene: TRBD1
J gene: TRBJ2-7
V gene: TRBV10-3
CDR3 protein: CATQVGTASYEQYF
CDR3 DNA: TGTGCCACCCAGGTCGGGACAGCCTCCTACGAGCAGTACTTC

clone size: .
D gene: .
J gene: TRBJ1-4
V gene: TRBV18
CDR3 protein: CASSRNAGSEKLFF
CDR3 DNA: TGTGCCAGCTCACGAAACGCAGGGAGTGAAAAACTGTTTTTT

clone size: .
D gene: .
J gene: TRBJ2-5
V gene: TRBV7-2
CDR3 protein: CASSFLRTEQETQYF
CDR3 DNA: TGTGCCAGCAGCTTCTTACGGACAGAGCAAGAGACCCAGTACTTC

clone size: many
D gene: .
J gene: TRBJ1-1
V gene: TRBV12-3/TRBV12-4
CDR3 protein: CASSLVRDTEAFF
CDR3 DNA: TGTGCCAGCAGTTTAGTAAGGGACACTGAAGCTTTCTTT

clone size: once
D gene: .
J gene: TRBJ2-3
V gene: TRBV9
CDR3 protein: CATSERASTDTQYF
CDR3 DNA: TGTGCCACCTCGGAACGGGCTAGCACAGATACGCAGTATTTT

clone size: few
D gene: .
J gene: TRBJ2-3
V gene: TRBV7-2
CDR3 protein: CASSLAGTTSTDTQYF
CDR3 DNA: TGTGCCAGCAGCTTAGCGGGAACTACTAGCACAGATACGCAGTATTTT

clone size: .
D gene: .
J gene: TRBJ2-5
V gene: TRBV20-1
CDR3 protein: CSARGNRDQETQYF
CDR3 DNA: TGCAGTGCTAGAGGTAACAGGGACCAAGAGACCCAGTACTTC

clone size: few
D gene: .
J gene: TRBJ2-1
V gene: TRBV9
CDR3 protein: CASSEGVGTTYNEQFF
CDR3 DNA: TGTGCCAGCAGCGAGGGGGTAGGGACCACCTACAATGAGCAGTTCTTC

clone size: .
D gene: .
J gene: TRBJ2-1
V gene: TRBV7-2
CDR3 protein: CASSSPPINEQFF
CDR3 DNA: TGTGCCAGCAGCTCCCCCCCTATTAATGAGCAGTTCTTC

clone size: few
D gene: TRBD1
J gene: TRBJ1-6
V gene: TRBV6-5
CDR3 protein: CASRGQGEHSPLHF
CDR3 DNA: TGTGCCAGCAGAGGACAGGGAGAGCATTCACCCCTCCACTTT

clone size: few
D gene: .
J gene: TRBJ2-5
V gene: TRBV2
CDR3 protein: CASRADGHQETQYF
CDR3 DNA: TGTGCCAGCAGGGCCGACGGGCATCAAGAGACCCAGTACTTC

clone size: .
D gene: .
J gene: TRBJ2-2
V gene: TRBV14
CDR3 protein: CASSQTRVTGELFF
CDR3 DNA: TGTGCCAGCAGCCAAACCAGGGTGACCGGGGAGCTGTTTTTT

clone size: .
D gene: .
J gene: TRBJ2-7
V gene: TRBV7-6
CDR3 protein: CASSLEEDEQYF
CDR3 DNA: TGTGCCAGCAGCTTAGAAGAGGACGAGCAGTACTTC

clone size: few
D gene: TRBD1
J gene: TRBJ1-5
V gene: TRBV6-1
CDR3 protein: CASSTTGGDNQPQHF
CDR3 DNA: TGTGCCAGCAGTACTACAGGGGGCGACAATCAGCCCCAGCATTTT

clone size: .
D gene: .
J gene: TRBJ2-1
V gene: TRBV28
CDR3 protein: CASSSYHRRGNEQFF
CDR3 DNA: TGTGCCAGCAGTTCATATCACCGGAGGGGGAATGAGCAGTTCTTC

clone size: .
D gene: TRBD1
J gene: TRBJ2-1
V gene: TRBV5-1
CDR3 protein: CASSSPDRGPSYNEQFF
CDR3 DNA: TGCGCCAGCAGCTCACCGGACAGGGGGCCCTCCTACAATGAGCAGTTCTTC

clone size: .
D gene: .
J gene: TRBJ2-3
V gene: TRBV7-9
CDR3 protein: CASSLLESTDTQYF
CDR3 DNA: TGTGCCAGCAGCTTGTTGGAAAGCACAGATACGCAGTATTTT

clone size: .
D gene: .
J gene: TRBJ1-1
V gene: TRBV20-1
CDR3 protein: CSASGTGNTEAFF
CDR3 DNA: TGCAGTGCTAGCGGGACTGGGAACACTGAAGCTTTCTTT

clone size: .
D gene: .
J gene: TRBJ2-7
V gene: TRBV29-1
CDR3 protein: CSVGDSIGEQYF
CDR3 DNA: TGCAGCGTTGGGGACTCGATCGGCGAGCAGTACTTC

clone size: few
D gene: TRBD1
J gene: TRBJ1-2
V gene: TRBV6-5
CDR3 protein: CASRGDRGLYGYTF
CDR3 DNA: TGTGCCAGCAGAGGGGACAGGGGTCTCTATGGCTACACCTTC

clone size: few
D gene: TRBD1
J gene: TRBJ2-5
V gene: TRBV7-8
CDR3 protein: CASLPGQGAWETQYF
CDR3 DNA: TGTGCCAGCCTTCCGGGACAGGGGGCCTGGGAGACCCAGTACTTC

clone size: few
D gene: TRBD2
J gene: TRBJ2-1
V gene: TRBV12-3/TRBV12-4
CDR3 protein: CASSSAGPGYNEQFF
CDR3 DNA: TGTGCCAGCAGTTCAGCGGGACCGGGCTACAATGAGCAGTTCTTC

clone size: .
D gene: TRBD2
J gene: TRBJ2-1
V gene: TRBV29-1
CDR3 protein: CSVEGLAVAYNEQFF
CDR3 DNA: TGCAGCGTTGAGGGACTAGCGGTTGCCTACAATGAGCAGTTCTTC

clone size: few
D gene: TRBD2
J gene: TRBJ2-7
V gene: TRBV29-1
CDR3 protein: CSVEDPSGIIYEQYF
CDR3 DNA: TGCAGCGTTGAAGACCCTAGCGGCATCATCTACGAGCAGTACTTC

clone size: few
D gene: .
J gene: TRBJ2-5
V gene: TRBV12-3/TRBV12-4
CDR3 protein: CATSFGRNKETQYF
CDR3 DNA: TGTGCCACCAGTTTCGGTAGGAACAAAGAGACCCAGTACTTC

clone size: .
D gene: TRBD1
J gene: TRBJ1-2
V gene: TRBV6-1
CDR3 protein: CASSEIQGADGYTF
CDR3 DNA: TGTGCCAGCAGTGAGATACAGGGGGCGGATGGCTACACCTTC

clone size: few
D gene: .
J gene: TRBJ2-7
V gene: TRBV11-2
CDR3 protein: CASSLSSTSYEQYF
CDR3 DNA: TGTGCCAGCAGCTTGTCATCCACCAGCTACGAGCAGTACTTC

clone size: .
D gene: .
J gene: TRBJ2-5
V gene: TRBV29-1
CDR3 protein: CSVVWYQETQYF
CDR3 DNA: TGCAGCGTTGTTTGGTACCAAGAGACCCAGTACTTC

clone size: many
D gene: .
J gene: TRBJ2-1
V gene: TRBV11-1
CDR3 protein: CASSFGTSYNEQFF
CDR3 DNA: TGTGCCAGCAGCTTTGGGACCAGTTACAATGAGCAGTTCTTC

clone size: .
D gene: .
J gene: TRBJ1-3
V gene: TRBV5-1
CDR3 protein: CASSPESPGNTIYF
CDR3 DNA: TGCGCCAGCAGCCCCGAATCGCCTGGGAACACCATATATTTT

clone size: few
D gene: TRBD2
J gene: TRBJ2-3
V gene: TRBV24-1
CDR3 protein: CATSDPIAGGPNTQYF
CDR3 DNA: TGTGCCACCAGTGACCCTATAGCGGGGGGGCCAAATACGCAGTATTTT

clone size: few
D gene: TRBD1
J gene: TRBJ2-7
V gene: TRBV7-9
CDR3 protein: CASSTPSGRGPDEQYF
CDR3 DNA: TGTGCCAGCAGCACCCCTAGTGGCAGGGGGCCGGACGAGCAGTACTTC

clone size: many
D gene: .
J gene: TRBJ2-5
V gene: TRBV20-1
CDR3 protein: CSASLQETQYF
CDR3 DNA: TGCAGTGCGTCGTTACAAGAGACCCAGTACTTC

clone size: .
D gene: .
J gene: TRBJ2-5
V gene: TRBV27
CDR3 protein: CASSLYTDGKETQYF
CDR3 DNA: TGTGCCAGCAGTTTATATACGGACGGGAAAGAGACCCAGTACTTC

clone size: few
D gene: .
J gene: TRBJ2-7
V gene: TRBV13
CDR3 protein: CASSSGAPYEQYF
CDR3 DNA: TGTGCCAGCAGCTCCGGGGCCCCCTACGAGCAGTACTTC

clone size: .
D gene: .
J gene: TRBJ2-5
V gene: TRBV6-6
CDR3 protein: CASKPSQETQYF
CDR3 DNA: TGTGCCAGCAAACCTAGCCAAGAGACCCAGTACTTC

clone size: few
D gene: .
J gene: TRBJ2-3
V gene: TRBV7-9
CDR3 protein: CASTSFPSTDTQYF
CDR3 DNA: TGTGCCAGCACCTCATTCCCGAGCACAGATACGCAATATTTT

clone size: few
D gene: TRBD1
J gene: TRBJ2-7
V gene: TRBV2
CDR3 protein: CASGRGRGSYEQYF
CDR3 DNA: TGTGCCAGCGGCAGGGGGCGCGGTTCCTACGAGCAGTACTTC

clone size: .
D gene: .
J gene: TRBJ1-1
V gene: TRBV4-3
CDR3 protein: CASSQDAGKLGAFF
CDR3 DNA: TGCGCCAGCAGCCAAGATGCGGGGAAATTGGGAGCTTTCTTT

clone size: few
D gene: .
J gene: TRBJ2-7
V gene: TRBV11-2
CDR3 protein: CASSAIREPGPIYEQYF
CDR3 DNA: TGTGCCAGCAGCGCTATAAGGGAGCCGGGCCCCATCTACGAGCAGTACTTC

clone size: few
D gene: .
J gene: TRBJ1-3
V gene: TRBV7-9
CDR3 protein: CASSLGLGNTIYF
CDR3 DNA: TGTGCCAGCAGCTTGGGCCTTGGAAACACCATATATTTT

clone size: few
D gene: .
J gene: TRBJ2-2
V gene: TRBV6-5
CDR3 protein: CASKADVTGELFF
CDR3 DNA: TGTGCCAGCAAAGCAGACGTAACCGGGGAGCTGTTTTTT

clone size: few
D gene: TRBD2
J gene: TRBJ2-2
V gene: TRBV10-3
CDR3 protein: CATLLAGGPSTGELFF
CDR3 DNA: TGTGCCACACTACTAGCGGGGGGACCGAGCACCGGGGAGCTGTTTTTT

clone size: few
D gene: TRBD2
J gene: TRBJ2-7
V gene: TRBV6-5
CDR3 protein: CASRSGGVAYEQYF
CDR3 DNA: TGTGCCAGCAGGAGCGGGGGGGTTGCCTACGAGCAGTACTTC

clone size: few
D gene: .
J gene: TRBJ2-7
V gene: TRBV4-1
CDR3 protein: CASSQEDLGYEQYF
CDR3 DNA: TGCGCCAGCAGCCAAGAAGATCTGGGCTACGAGCAGTACTTC

clone size: few
D gene: .
J gene: TRBJ1-1
V gene: TRBV5-1
CDR3 protein: CASSLGPGNTEAFF
CDR3 DNA: TGCGCCAGCAGCTTGGGCCCGGGGAACACTGAAGCTTTCTTT